Presented here are 10 T cell receptor beta chains from one specimen sequenced in a study of blood T cell repertoires in COVID-19. Using immunoSEQ multiplex PCR, the repertoire was profiled, and TCRdb retains in-frame clones only, with some absent. The data hold fewer than 500,000 clones, with roughly 90% observed a single time. Sequences were obtained from PBMCs or T cells enriched from blood (not recorded which). Source of these receptors: a woman aged 18-29 years who had recovered from COVID-19.

This chain uses TRBV2 with TRBJ1-6, with 8 bases lining up with TRBD1. This CDR3 has 13 amino acids. The V and J ends lost 6 bases and 9 bases, in that order; junction bases with no gene match: 4. CDR1 is SNHLY, CDR2 FYNNEI, per germline. CDR3 residues: CASSGQGTSPLHF. In nucleotides, the CDR3 is TGTGCCAGCAGCGGACAGGGAACTTCACCCCTCCACTTT.

This clone was counted a single time. The rearrangement links TRBV9 to TRBJ2-1, with 10 bases fitting TRBD2. The CDR3 has 17 amino acids. With 3 bases clipped from V and 7 bases from J, the junction kept 13 bases outside the gene matches. The germline V gene encodes CDR1 SGDLS and CDR2 YYNGEE. In DNA form, the CDR3 reads TGTGCCAGCAGCGCCCCACCCAGCGGGGGGGCAGGTAATGAGCAGTTCTTC. Translated: CASSAPPSGGAGNEQFF.

CDR3 sequence: CASSQGDRETNYGYTF. Here the CDR3 DNA reads TGTGCCAGCAGCCAGGGGGACAGGGAGACTAACTATGGCTACACCTTC. This chain links TRBV3-1 (or the pseudogene TRBV3-2) with TRBJ1-2; 9 bases fit TRBD1. CDR1 is LGHDT, CDR2 YNNKEL, per germline (reference sequence). Trimming at V came to 3 bases and at J to 0 bases, leaving 5 bases not matched to a gene. CDR3 length equals 16 residues.

The V call is TRBV7-2, the J call TRBJ2-3; D not certain. V was shortened by 3 bases and J by 6 bases, with 10 bases between the two germline ends. The germline V gene encodes CDR1 SGHTA and CDR2 FQGNSA. The CDR3 is made up of 13 amino acids. The CDR3 DNA follows: TGTGCCAGCAGCTTCTCTAATTCGGATACGCAGTATTTT. Translated, it gives CASSFSNSDTQYF.

The chain links TRBV5-1 to TRBJ1-2; D is unresolved. This CDR3 has 14 residues. Looked up from germline, CDR1 is SGHRS and CDR2 is YFSETQ. V shed 5 bases and J shed 1 base, with 12 bases lying between them. As DNA, the CDR3 is TGCGCCAGCAGTGAAAGGACTATTAACTATGGCTACACCTTC. It translates to CASSERTINYGYTF.

The V call is TRBV30, the J call TRBJ2-7; D possibly corresponds to TRBD1 (5 bases). CDR1 and CDR2 (germline): GTSNPN, SVGIG (reference sequence). Trimming removed 2 bases at V and 3 bases at J, with 8 bases between. This CDR3 contains 12 residues. Written as DNA, the CDR3 is TGTGCCTGGAGTACAGGATACTACGAGCAGTACTTC. This codes for CAWSTGYYEQYF. The complete variable domain, with remaining parts taken from reference TRBV30 and TRBJ2-7, reads SQTIHQWPATLVQPVGSPLSLECTVEGTSNPNLYWYRQAAGRGLQLLFYSVGIGQISSEVPQNLSASRPQDRQFILSSKKLLLSDSGFYLCAWSTGYYEQYFGPGTRLTVT.

This clone has a single count. The sample contains more than one DNA sequence encoding this CDR3. The chain links TRBV5-6 to TRBJ2-7, with 11 nucleotides matching TRBD2. V shed 4 bases, J shed 6 bases, and the junction held 6 bases outside the gene matches. The CDR3 loop spans 14 amino acids. The germline V gene encodes CDR1 SGHDT and CDR2 YYEEEE. DNA of the CDR3: TGTGCCAGCAGCCTACTAGCGGGGGTGCGCGAGCAGTACTTC. Its translation: CASSLLAGVREQYF.

This chain uses TRBV28 with TRBJ2-5; TRBD1 is a possible D gene (5 bases). From germline, CDR1 is MDHEN and CDR2 SYDVKM. This CDR3 has 15 residues. V was clipped by 4 bases and J by 2 bases, with 14 bases between them. CDR3 DNA: TGTGCCAGCAGTTCTCGCCTCCCAGGGCAAGAGACCCAGTACTTC. This gives the protein CASSSRLPGQETQYF.

The chain links TRBV11-2 to TRBJ1-3, with a weak D call TRBD1 (5 bases). This CDR3 contains 16 residues. The V gene lost 5 bases and the J gene lost 2 bases, with 16 bases spanning the gap. From germline, CDR1 is SGHAT and CDR2 FQNNGV. CDR3: CASSPKVWGAGNTIYF. Written as DNA, the CDR3 is TGTGCCAGCAGCCCTAAGGTCTGGGGCGCTGGAAACACCATATATTTT.

CDR3 region: CASSPGGGNEQFF. The CDR3 DNA follows: TGTGCCAGCAGCCCAGGGGGTGGAAATGAGCAGTTCTTC. This chain connects TRBV12-3 or TRBV12-4 to TRBJ2-1; 7 bases fit TRBD1. This CDR3 spans 13 amino acids. The V and J ends lost 6 bases and 7 bases, in that order; junction bases with no gene match: 6.